These 27 T cell receptor beta chains were all obtained from the same sample, sequenced in a study of cytomegalovirus exposure and HLA in healthy donors. PCR primers comprised 60 Vbeta and 13 Jbeta primers. This table comes from immunoSEQ multiplex PCR, and its TCRdb copy is limited to in-frame clones, with some not included. The repertoire consists of 150,000 to 200,000 clones, with approximately 84% occurring once and the leading ten covering around 6.9%. Sequencing used PBMCs. Receptors originate from a male donor in good health and CMV-seropositive.

This clone was recorded only once. The V and J genes are TRBV19 and TRBJ2-7; 7 bases fit TRBD1. With V trimmed by 4 bases and J by 2 bases, 5 bases remained unmatched. The CDR3 is 14 amino acids. Germline V gives CDR1 LNHDA, CDR2 SQIVND (reference sequence). CDR3 protein: CASSTYRGPYEQYF. CDR3 in DNA: TGTGCCAGTAGTACATACAGGGGACCCTACGAGCAGTACTTC. Using reference TRBV19 and TRBJ2-7 for the parts outside the CDR3, the full variable domain is DGGITQSPKYLFRKEGQNVTLSCEQNLNHDAMYWYRQDPGQGLRLIYYSQIVNDFQKGDIAEGYSVSREKKESFPLTVTSAQKNPTAFYLCASSTYRGPYEQYFGPGTRLTVT.

The J gene is TRBJ2-3, the V gene TRBV10-3, with TRBD2 as a possible D gene (5 bases). The germline gives CDR1 ENHRY, CDR2 SYGVKD. The CDR3 contains 13 residues. The V and J ends lost 11 bases and 8 bases respectively, with 20 bases between them. The CDR3 protein is CAAEGIPPATQYF. In nucleotides, the CDR3 is TGTGCCGCTGAGGGCATTCCCCCAGCTACGCAGTATTTT.

The chain has TRBV29-1 and TRBJ2-7, with no clear D. This CDR3 comprises 13 residues. CDR1 SQVTM and CDR2 ANQGSEA come from the germline V gene. Trimming took 3 bases from V and 1 from J, leaving 10 bases between them. The CDR3 bases are TGCAGCGTTGAGGCCGACGGGTCCTACGAGCAGTACTTC. Amino acid sequence: CSVEADGSYEQYF.

This rearrangement joins TRBV6-5 to TRBJ1-1; D remains unclear. V was cut by 6 bases and J by 0 bases, with 5 bases left in between. Germline V lookup: CDR1 MNHEY, CDR2 SVGAGI. This CDR3 comprises 12 residues. The CDR3 nucleotides are TGTGCCAGCAGCGGGATGAACACTGAAGCTTTCTTT. Residues: CASSGMNTEAFF.

This chain's CDR3 is CASSIVGGLTYEQYF. The CDR3 DNA sequence: TGTGCCAGTAGTATAGTGGGGGGACTCACTTACGAGCAGTACTTC. The chain has TRBV19 and TRBJ2-7, with a tentative D call TRBD2 (6 bases). Trimming removed 1 base from V and 4 bases from J, with 14 bases in between. The length of the CDR3 is 15 residues. The germline V gene has CDR1 LNHDA and CDR2 SQIVND (reference sequence).

This clone was found a few times. The chain employs TRBV4-2 and TRBJ1-4; no clear D. V lost 4 bases and J lost 5, with 8 bases in between. This CDR3 contains 13 residues. Germline loops: CDR1 LGHNA, CDR2 YNFKEQ. DNA for the CDR3: TGTGCCAGCAGCCCGACGGGGAATGAAAAACTGTTTTTT. Its translation: CASSPTGNEKLFF.

About this clone itself: Other DNA sequences within the sample encode an identical CDR3. The gene calls are TRBV7-9 and TRBJ1-3; tentatively, D is TRBD1 (5 bases). The CDR3 sequence is 15 residues long. CDR1 SEHNR and CDR2 FQNEAQ come from the germline V gene (reference sequence). Trimming left V 5 bases short and J 0 bases short, with 11 bases between. In DNA form, the CDR3 reads TGTGCCAGCAGCCCTAGGGGAAACTCTGGAAACACCATATATTTT. It encodes CASSPRGNSGNTIYF.

The genes are TRBV7-9 and TRBJ1-4, with D perhaps TRBD1 (5 bases). V dropped 2 bases and J dropped 7 bases, with 14 bases sitting between them. CDR1 and CDR2 (germline): SEHNR, FQNEAQ (reference sequence). The CDR3 is 15 amino acids. Here the CDR3 DNA reads TGTGCCAGCAGCTTACGCCTGGACAAAAGTGAAAAACTGTTTTTT. This sequence encodes CASSLRLDKSEKLFF.

The rearrangement uses TRBV18 and TRBJ2-3, with D possibly matching TRBD1 (7 bases). The CDR3 has 16 amino acids. Germline V gives CDR1 KGHSH, CDR2 LQKENI. V was pared by 1 base and J by 3 bases, with 14 bases between. DNA of the CDR3: TGTGCCAGCTCACCACTGGAGGGGGCGAGAACAGATACGCAGTATTTT. Its translation is CASSPLEGARTDTQYF.

In DNA form, the CDR3 reads TGTGCCAGCAGCCCCAGCCCGGGACTAGCGGGAGGGCCGGACACCGGGGAGCTGTTTTTT. Protein product: CASSPSPGLAGGPDTGELFF. This chain connects TRBV4-2 to TRBJ2-2; 16 bases are shared with TRBD2. The germline V gene has CDR1 LGHNA and CDR2 YNFKEQ. This CDR3 region has 20 residues. After removal of 4 bases from V and 3 bases from J, the junction contained 11 bases not matched to a gene.

CDR3 protein: CASSLAGQGNQPQHF. CDR3 in DNA: TGTGCCAGCAGCTTAGCTGGACAGGGAAATCAGCCCCAGCATTTT. This sequence joins TRBV13 and TRBJ1-5; 8 bases line up with TRBD1. The CDR3 runs 15 residues. With 1 base clipped from V and 4 bases from J, the junction kept 3 bases outside the gene matches. Germline values: CDR1 PRHDT, CDR2 FYEKMQ (reference sequence).

This clone was observed a handful of times. V is TRBV6-5 and J is TRBJ2-5; TRBD1 agrees at 8 bases. CDR3 size: 13 residues. Germline loops: CDR1 MNHEY, CDR2 SVGAGI. The trim removed 6 bases at V and 2 bases at J, leaving 2 bases unmatched. CDR3 bases: TGTGCCAGCAGAGACAGGGGACAAGAGACCCAGTACTTC. This codes for CASRDRGQETQYF.

This clone was found once. The gene calls are TRBV7-6 and TRBJ2-3; 13 bases match TRBD2. This CDR3 is 16 amino acids long. Germline V gene sequence: CDR1 SGHVS, CDR2 FNYEAQ. J was trimmed by 4 bases and V by 5 bases; bases with no gene match: 6. Here the CDR3 DNA reads TGTGCCAGCAGCCTCCGGACTAGCGGGAGCTCAGATACGCAGTATTTT. Protein: CASSLRTSGSSDTQYF.

The chain uses TRBV4-1 and TRBJ1-1; D unclear. Germline V gives CDR1 MGHRA, CDR2 YSYEKL. The CDR3 contains 15 residues. V lost 1 base to trimming and J lost 4 bases, with 13 bases between them. CDR3 amino acids: CASSQVGPPATEAFF. CDR3 coding DNA: TGCGCCAGCAGCCAAGTTGGGCCCCCCGCCACTGAAGCTTTCTTT.

The chain uses TRBV13 and TRBJ2-4; D may be TRBD1 (6 bases). V shed 1 base and J shed 0 bases, with 10 bases lying between them. The CDR3 is made up of 16 amino acids. Germline CDR1 and CDR2: PRHDT and FYEKMQ (reference sequence). This CDR3 reads CASSLAGEIAKNIQYF. CDR3 coding DNA: TGTGCCAGCAGCTTAGCAGGGGAGATAGCCAAAAACATTCAGTACTTC.

V and J are TRBV18 and TRBJ2-3, with 9 bases aligning to TRBD2. J was trimmed by 4 bases and V by 1 base; bases with no gene match: 6. Germline assignment: CDR1 KGHSH and CDR2 LQKENI. The CDR3 is 16 residues long. The CDR3 DNA sequence: TGTGCCAGCTCACCACAGGAAGCGGGAGGTGCAGATACGCAGTATTTT. Translating it yields CASSPQEAGGADTQYF. The full variable domain, its missing parts supplied by reference TRBV18 and TRBJ2-3, is NAGVMQNPRHLVRRRGQEARLRCSPMKGHSHVYWYRQLPEEGLKFMVYLQKENIIDESGMPKERFSAEFPKEGPSILRIQQVVRGDSAAYFCASSPQEAGGADTQYFGPGTRLTVL.

The chain joins TRBV7-6 to TRBJ2-7; tentative D call: TRBD2 (5 bases). Germline lookup yields CDR1 SGHVS and CDR2 FNYEAQ. The CDR3 has 16 amino acids. The V end lost 5 bases, the J end lost 7 bases, and 24 bases lay between the germline ends. The CDR3 loop is CASSPRGPGTLGEQYF. CDR3 DNA: TGTGCCAGCAGCCCGAGAGGGCCAGGAACCCTCGGGGAGCAGTACTTC.

This clone was observed a single time. The chain links TRBV5-1 to TRBJ2-7, with D possibly being TRBD1 (5 bases). Per the germline V gene, CDR1 is SGHRS and CDR2 is YFSETQ. Between the trimmed V and J ends, which lost 3 bases and 2 bases, there was a span of 9 bases. CDR3 size: 13 residues. As DNA, the CDR3 is TGCGCCAGCAGCTCACGACAGACCTACGAGCAGTACTTC. This codes for CASSSRQTYEQYF.

This chain connects TRBV4-1 to TRBJ1-2, with 7 bases matching TRBD1. The V gene end was trimmed by 4 bases and the J gene end by 0 bases; junction bases not matched to a gene: 5. The CDR3 has 15 residues. CDR1 is MGHRA, CDR2 YSYEKL, per germline. The CDR3 bases are TGCGCCAGCAGCCTTACGGGGACAGCTAACTATGGCTACACCTTC. Its protein is CASSLTGTANYGYTF.

This clone appeared a single time. This rearrangement joins TRBV6-5 to TRBJ2-7; 9 nucleotides match TRBD1. From germline, CDR1 is MNHEY and CDR2 SVGAGI. The V gene end was trimmed by 6 bases and the J gene end by 3 bases; junction bases not matched to a gene: 3. The CDR3 is 13 amino acids. The CDR3 DNA is TGTGCCAGCAGCAAGGACAGGGGCTACGAGCAGTACTTC. This gives the protein CASSKDRGYEQYF.

This sequence joins TRBV10-3 and TRBJ1-4, with D possibly being TRBD1 (5 bases). CDR1 is ENHRY and CDR2 is SYGVKD in the germline V gene. CDR3 length equals 13 residues. Trimming cost V 11 bases and J 5 bases, with 15 bases left between them. CDR3 region: CASRDGRNEKLFF. The CDR3, as DNA: TGTGCCTCAAGGGACGGGAGAAATGAAAAACTGTTTTTT.

This chain links TRBV6-6 with TRBJ1-4; 10 nucleotides line up with TRBD1. Trimming took 6 bases from V and 5 from J; bases not matched to a gene: 3. From germline, CDR1 is MNHNY and CDR2 SVGAGI (reference sequence). The CDR3 contains 14 residues. In DNA, the CDR3 is TGTGCCAGCAGCTTGGGACAGGGGAATGAAAAACTGTTTTTT. Protein product: CASSLGQGNEKLFF.

This clone was found a few times. J is TRBJ1-2 and V is TRBV6-5; 9 bases are shared with TRBD1. Germline V gives CDR1 MNHEY, CDR2 SVGAGI. Losses at the gene ends were 4 bases for V and 6 bases for J; bases not matched to a gene: 9. This CDR3 is 15 amino acids long. DNA of the CDR3: TGTGCCAGCAGTTTACGGACAGGGGTGATGGATGGCTACACCTTC. It is translated as CASSLRTGVMDGYTF.

The V and J genes are TRBV10-3 and TRBJ2-3, with 8 nucleotides matching TRBD2. The CDR3 is 14 amino acids. Trimming at V came to 7 bases and at J to 5 bases, leaving 8 bases not matched to a gene. CDR1 is ENHRY, CDR2 SYGVKD, per germline. The CDR3 region is CAIKASGRGDTQYF. In DNA form, the CDR3 reads TGTGCCATCAAAGCTAGCGGGCGTGGAGATACGCAGTATTTT.

This chain uses TRBV5-8 with TRBJ1-1, with D hard to call. Per the germline V gene, CDR1 is SGHTS and CDR2 is YDEGEE. Deletions cut 0 bases from V and 5 bases from J, with 11 bases between. The CDR3 runs to 14 residues. CDR3 in DNA: TGTGCCAGCAGCTTGGAAGGGCGCGGGACTGAAGCTTTCTTT. It encodes CASSLEGRGTEAFF.

The chain's CDR3 is CASSFEAPSSGKNIQYF. Here the CDR3 DNA reads TGCGCCAGCAGCTTCGAGGCCCCCTCGTCGGGCAAAAACATTCAGTACTTC. The chain combines TRBV5-1 with TRBJ2-4; D gene unclear. The V end lost 2 bases, the J end lost 3 bases, and 18 bases lay between the germline ends. The CDR3 loop spans 17 amino acids. Per the germline V gene, CDR1 is SGHRS and CDR2 is YFSETQ.

The genes are TRBV11-2 and TRBJ1-5, with D possibly TRBD1 on 6 matching bases. Germline V gives CDR1 SGHAT, CDR2 FQNNGV. This CDR3 region has 17 residues. Trimming shortened V by 1 base and J by 7 bases, and 20 bases separated the two germline ends. In DNA form, the CDR3 reads TGTGCCAGCAGCTTAGGACATACGGGGGGCGCAGGACAGCCCCAGCATTTT. It translates to CASSLGHTGGAGQPQHF.